This T cell receptor (beta chain) was identified in a study of cytomegalovirus exposure and HLA in healthy donors. Looking at the study overall: A subsequent analysis stated that the approximately 120 validation repertoires were run on the same platform as the approximately 710 first-cohort repertoires. The study's findings and limits: Accounts indicate the classifier identified cytomegalovirus status with strong specificity and sensitivity. Researchers counted around 170 TCR beta chains as cytomegalovirus-associated.

Separation from the 666-subject first cohort characterized the roughly 130-subject validation cohort, to which the donors belonged. This clone was seen only once. No antigen is known for it. Assay: immunoSEQ multiplex PCR; the TCRdb copy retains only in-frame clones and omits some. The data hold about 360,000 clones, with 80% to 90% observed a single time. The germline CDR1 and CDR2 sequences are KGHSH and LQKENI. The V end lost 3 bases, the J end lost 1 base, and 19 bases lay between the germline ends. This CDR3 comprises 17 residues. This TCR was recovered from a woman between 18 and 29 years old in good health and CMV-seronegative. The sample consisted of PBMCs. This rearrangement joins TRBV18 to TRBJ2-7; tentative D call: TRBD2 (6 bases). CDR3 region: CASSPSLGGGDSYEQYF. Here the CDR3 DNA reads TGTGCCAGCTCACCGTCCCTTGGGGGAGGTGATTCCTACGAGCAGTACTTC.